This TCR beta chain was documented in a study of blood T cells in healthy people across ages. General observations from the study: Among T cells, TCR beta diversity per million cells dropped roughly linearly as age rose.

Each donor's blood draw was approximately 10 milliliters of peripheral blood. Using a J-beta primer mix together with a sample-barcoded 5' primer, a second PCR was run for about 6 to 11 cycles. The authors tagged each cDNA molecule using a template-switch adaptor with 12 random nucleotides. At least 2.5 million CDR3-containing paired-end reads were obtained per sample. MiXCR was run by TCRdb on the 5' RACE reads, yielding one entry per CDR3 protein. This table has 1.5 million to 2 million distinct CDR3 sequences, about 35% appearing once. The length of the CDR3 is 14 residues. From germline, CDR1 is MNHEY and CDR2 SMNVEV (reference sequence). V gave up 5 bases and J gave up 5 bases, with 13 bases separating them. In its sample, this clonotype was seen a few times. Its antigen is not known.

This clonotype originated in a woman in her 30s in good health. V is TRBV27 and J is TRBJ1-5, with D possibly being TRBD1 (6 bases). The sample consisted of blood. CDR3 sequence reads: CASSPGGGYQPQHF. The CDR3 coding sequence is TGTGCCAGCAGTCCCGGAGGGGGTTATCAGCCCCAGCATTTT.